These 16 T cell receptor beta chains were sequenced from one sample in a study of technical replicates of blood from a few donors. Here immunoSEQ multiplex PCR was the method, and the copy in TCRdb shows in-frame clones only, minus some. Counted here are about 81,000 clones, roughly 96% occurring once; the ten biggest clones make up around 0.2%. The sample taken for sequencing was T cells isolated from PBMCs. These receptors came from a human donor in good health.

The chain employs TRBV29-1 and TRBJ2-2, with D perhaps matching TRBD1 (5 bases). The germline CDR1 and CDR2 sequences are SQVTM and ANQGSEA. The CDR3 length is 12 residues. CDR3 region: CSGQGNTGELFF. Written as DNA, the CDR3 is TGCTCAGGGCAGGGAAACACCGGGGAGCTGTTTTTT.

The gene calls are TRBV29-1 and TRBJ2-7; 9 nucleotides agree with TRBD1. Germline V CDR1 and CDR2: SQVTM, ANQGSEA. V lost 2 bases to trimming and J lost 5 bases; unmatched junction nucleotides: 4. This CDR3 contains 13 residues. As DNA, the CDR3 is TGCAGCGTTGAATCACAGGGGGCCCACGAGCAGTACTTC. Translation: CSVESQGAHEQYF.

The gene calls are TRBV2 and TRBJ2-2, with D hard to call. CDR1 is SNHLY and CDR2 is FYNNEI in the germline V gene. The length of the CDR3 is 12 residues. The V and J ends lost 5 bases and 1 base respectively, with 2 bases between them. The CDR3 spells CASSLNTGELFF. The CDR3 DNA reads as TGTGCCAGCAGTCTGAACACCGGGGAGCTGTTTTTT.

The chain carries TRBV7-9 and TRBJ2-4, with TRBD1 matching over 11 bases. CDR1 SEHNR and CDR2 FQNEAQ come from the germline V gene (reference sequence). V dropped 3 bases and J dropped 3; count of bases not matched to a gene: 7. CDR3 length: 17 amino acids. CDR3 DNA sequence: TGTGCCAGCAGCTTTTGGACAGGGGGCAGGGGCAAAAACATTCAGTACTTC. Amino acids: CASSFWTGGRGKNIQYF.

This rearrangement joins TRBV5-1 to TRBJ1-1; 8 bases are a match to TRBD1. CDR1 and CDR2 from the germline V gene are SGHRS and YFSETQ. This CDR3 comprises 15 residues. Losses at the gene ends were 2 bases for V and 5 bases for J; bases not matched to a gene: 8. The CDR3 coding sequence is TGCGCCAGCAGCTTCCGCAGGGGGCCGGGGACTGAAGCTTTCTTT. Protein product: CASSFRRGPGTEAFF.

J is TRBJ1-4 and V is TRBV5-8; D gene unclear. The length of the CDR3 is 16 residues. Trimming stripped 0 bases from V and 0 bases from J, with 9 bases between. Looked up from germline, CDR1 is SGHTS and CDR2 is YDEGEE. The CDR3 is CASSLEQSATNEKLFF. Here the CDR3 DNA reads TGTGCCAGCAGCTTGGAACAGTCTGCAACTAATGAAAAACTGTTTTTT.

As DNA, the CDR3 is TGTGCCAGCAGCTTGGGACTCCAGTCCTACGAGCAGTACTTC. It specifies CASSLGLQSYEQYF. This chain uses TRBV5-4 with TRBJ2-7, with D unresolved. CDR1 SGHNT and CDR2 YYREEE come from the germline V gene (reference sequence). The CDR3 spans 14 residues. V dropped 0 bases and J dropped 1 base, with 8 bases sitting between them.

This rearrangement joins TRBV29-1 to TRBJ2-1, with D tentatively TRBD2 (5 bases). The CDR3 is 15 amino acids. Per the germline V gene, CDR1 is SQVTM and CDR2 is ANQGSEA. V shed 2 bases and J shed 5 bases, with 16 bases lying between them. The DNA for the CDR3 is TGCAGCGTTGAATGGAGCGGTAAGAACCACAATGAGCAGTTCTTC. It yields the protein CSVEWSGKNHNEQFF.

The chain links TRBV5-4 to TRBJ1-1; D is unclear. Trimming left V 0 bases short and J 2 bases short, with 11 bases between. The germline V gene has CDR1 SGHNT and CDR2 YYREEE (reference sequence). This CDR3 contains 15 residues. As DNA, the CDR3 is TGTGCCAGCAGCTTGGGCGTCGGTATAAACACTGAAGCTTTCTTT. Residues: CASSLGVGINTEAFF.

The chain carries TRBV5-1 and TRBJ2-2; TRBD1 might be the D (6 bases). CDR1 is SGHRS, CDR2 YFSETQ, per germline. V was clipped by 0 bases and J by 5 bases, with 14 bases between them. CDR3 length equals 16 residues. CDR3 protein: CASSLAVQGGTGELFF. The CDR3 region has the DNA TGCGCCAGCAGCTTGGCGGTACAGGGTGGGACCGGGGAGCTGTTTTTT.

The rearrangement joins TRBV11-3 to TRBJ2-1, with TRBD1 identical over 8 bases. The V and J ends lost 0 bases and 9 bases, in that order; junction bases with no gene match: 13. Germline CDR1 SGHNT, CDR2 YENEEA. The CDR3 spans 17 residues. The CDR3 sequence: CASSLDLAQGAPREQFF. The CDR3 nucleotides read TGTGCCAGCAGCTTAGATTTAGCCCAGGGGGCACCCCGTGAGCAGTTCTTC.

This chain uses TRBV4-2 with TRBJ1-5; D ambiguous. CDR3 length: 18 residues. CDR1 and CDR2 (germline): LGHNA, YNFKEQ. V was shortened by 0 bases and J by 3 bases, with 18 bases between the two germline ends. In DNA form, the CDR3 reads TGTGCCAGCAGCCAAGATTTAAAGGAACGACAAAACAATCAGCCCCAGCATTTT. It specifies CASSQDLKERQNNQPQHF.

This chain connects TRBV5-1 to TRBJ1-1; 7 bases are a match to TRBD1. In germline, CDR1 is SGHRS, CDR2 YFSETQ. The CDR3 consists of 15 residues. Trimming removed 4 bases from V and 4 bases from J; junction bases left unmatched: 10. The CDR3 region is CASSMNRGGITEAFF. For the CDR3, the DNA is TGCGCCAGCAGCATGAACAGGGGCGGAATCACTGAAGCTTTCTTT.

The chain recombines TRBV4-1 with TRBJ2-3; 7 bases agree with TRBD1. Per germline, CDR1 MGHRA and CDR2 YSYEKL. The J segment lost 0 bases and the V segment lost 4 bases, leaving 7 bases of the junction unmatched. The CDR3 is made up of 16 amino acids. CDR3 sequence reads: CASSLLPTGSTDTQYF. The CDR3 bases are TGCGCCAGCAGCCTGCTACCGACAGGGAGCACAGATACGCAGTATTTT.

V is TRBV27 and J is TRBJ1-5; D is unresolved. From germline, CDR1 is MNHEY and CDR2 SMNVEV (reference sequence). V was pared by 5 bases and J by 3 bases, with 14 bases between. The CDR3 consists of 15 residues. The DNA for the CDR3 is TGTGCCAGCAGTCGCACAGTCACCAACAATCAGCCCCAGCATTTT. Its translation is CASSRTVTNNQPQHF.

This chain uses TRBV7-9 with TRBJ2-1, with TRBD2 matching 8 bases. The CDR3 loop spans 18 amino acids. Germline V gene sequence: CDR1 SEHNR, CDR2 FQNEAQ (reference sequence). With 4 bases clipped from V and 4 bases from J, the junction kept 15 bases outside the gene matches. As DNA, the CDR3 is TGTGCCAGCAGCTCCCGGGCGGGAGGAAGGGAACTTTACAATGAGCAGTTCTTC. Protein: CASSSRAGGRELYNEQFF.